Following are 16 T cell receptor beta chains from one sample sequenced in a study of blood T cell repertoires in COVID-19. Sequencing used immunoSEQ multiplex PCR; TCRdb keeps in-frame clones, though not all of them. The repertoire has roughly 300,000 clones, 89% of them found once; the top ten carry about 1.7%. Specimen: peripheral blood. These receptors were obtained from a woman younger than 45 with COVID-19, enrolled during active disease.

The genes are TRBV29-1 and TRBJ2-1; D uncertain. The CDR3 is made up of 12 amino acids. Trimming stripped 4 bases from V and 4 bases from J, with 8 bases between. The germline V gene has CDR1 SQVTM and CDR2 ANQGSEA. The CDR3 sequence is CSVGGNYNEQFF. CDR3 DNA sequence: TGCAGCGTTGGAGGCAATTACAATGAGCAGTTCTTC.

This rearrangement joins TRBV28 to TRBJ1-5; 10 bases are shared with TRBD1. This CDR3 is built from 15 residues. V lost 2 bases and J lost 6; bases outside the gene matches: 4. Germline-derived CDR1 and CDR2 are MDHEN and SYDVKM. CDR3 DNA: TGTGCCAGCAGTTTACCCGGGACAGGGGTTCAGCCCCAGCATTTT. It codes for CASSLPGTGVQPQHF.

V is TRBV14 and J is TRBJ1-2, with TRBD1 as a possible D gene (5 bases). CDR3 length equals 13 residues. Between the trimmed V and J ends, which lost 0 bases and 8 bases, there was a span of 10 bases. Germline values: CDR1 SGHDN, CDR2 FVKESK. CDR3 nucleotides: TGTGCCAGCAGCCAAGATCGTGACAGAGGCTACACCTTC. This encodes CASSQDRDRGYTF. The full variable domain, rest sourced from reference TRBV14 and TRBJ1-2, is EAGVTQFPSHSVIEKGQTVTLRCDPISGHDNLYWYRRVMGKEIKFLLHFVKESKQDESGMPNNRFLAERTGGTYSTLKVQPAELEDSGVYFCASSQDRDRGYTFGSGTRLTVV.

This clone was recorded once. The rearrangement uses TRBV2 and TRBJ1-2, with 10 bases matching TRBD1. Per germline, CDR1 SNHLY and CDR2 FYNNEI. The CDR3 runs 14 residues. With V trimmed by 10 bases and J by 4 bases, 9 bases remained unmatched. CDR3 sequence (DNA): TGTGCCAAACAGGGACAGGGGCCAAGCTATGGCTACACCTTC. It encodes CAKQGQGPSYGYTF.

The V call is TRBV19, the J call TRBJ1-4; D uncertain. The CDR3 is made up of 13 amino acids. Per the germline V gene, CDR1 is LNHDA and CDR2 is SQIVND (reference sequence). V was trimmed by 4 bases and J by 7 bases, leaving 10 bases between them. CDR3 sequence reads: CASSSGLSEKLFF. For the CDR3, the DNA is TGTGCCAGTAGTAGCGGGCTTTCTGAAAAACTGTTTTTT.

This clone has a single count. The J gene is TRBJ1-6, the V gene TRBV10-1; unclear D gene. Per germline, CDR1 WNHNN and CDR2 SYGVQD (reference sequence). Trimming removed 4 bases from V and 5 bases from J, with 9 bases in between. This CDR3 has 14 amino acids. The CDR3 spells CASSGHVDNSPLHF. CDR3 nucleotides: TGCGCCAGCAGTGGACACGTCGATAATTCACCCCTCCACTTT.

V and J are TRBV19 and TRBJ2-5; 8 bases map to TRBD1. CDR1 is LNHDA, CDR2 SQIVND, per germline (reference sequence). The CDR3 loop spans 15 amino acids. V was pared by 0 bases and J by 3 bases, with 3 bases of the junction left unmatched. The DNA of the CDR3 is TGTGCCAGTAGTATAGATCGGGACAGGAAAGAGACCCAGTACTTC. Encoded protein: CASSIDRDRKETQYF.

This clone is a singleton in its sample. V and J are TRBV27 and TRBJ1-5; D possibly corresponds to TRBD1 (5 bases). The CDR3 runs 13 residues. CDR1 and CDR2 (germline): MNHEY, SMNVEV (reference sequence). The V gene lost 8 bases and the J gene lost 6 bases, with 14 bases spanning the gap. CDR3 residues: CASGTRGGQPQHF. The CDR3 DNA reads as TGTGCCAGCGGCACGCGGGGGGGTCAGCCCCAGCATTTT.

The chain recombines TRBV2 with TRBJ1-2; TRBD1 aligns across 7 bases. The CDR3 is 16 residues long. Per germline, CDR1 SNHLY and CDR2 FYNNEI. V was pared by 5 bases and J by 0 bases, with 9 bases of the junction left unmatched. The CDR3 spells CASSISPGQTNYGYTF. The DNA of the CDR3 is TGTGCCAGCAGTATAAGCCCGGGACAGACTAACTATGGCTACACCTTC.

The chain recombines TRBV10-3 with TRBJ1-2; D ambiguous. Germline assignment: CDR1 ENHRY and CDR2 SYGVKD. Trimming took 6 bases from V and 1 from J, leaving 6 bases between them. There are 12 residues in the CDR3. The DNA of the CDR3 is TGTGCCATCAGCCCAGATAACTATGGCTACACCTTC. Translated, it gives CAISPDNYGYTF.

This clone showed up just a few times. The chain combines TRBV4-1 with TRBJ1-5; 8 bases agree with TRBD1. Germline assignment: CDR1 MGHRA and CDR2 YSYEKL. The CDR3 covers 16 residues. Trimming took 4 bases from V and 5 from J; bases not matched to a gene: 10. The CDR3 spells CASSLHDDRGDQPQHF. DNA for the CDR3: TGCGCCAGCAGCCTGCATGACGACAGGGGCGATCAGCCCCAGCATTTT.

This rearrangement joins TRBV30 to TRBJ1-1; D is undetermined. Looked up from germline, CDR1 is GTSNPN and CDR2 is SVGIG (reference sequence). Trimming stripped 0 bases from V and 2 bases from J, with 7 bases between. The CDR3 covers 13 residues. The CDR3 nucleotides read TGTGCCTGGAGTGTACTCCACAACACTGAAGCTTTCTTT. Its translation: CAWSVLHNTEAFF.

This chain links TRBV19 with TRBJ1-2; 7 bases are shared with TRBD1. In germline, CDR1 is LNHDA, CDR2 SQIVND (reference sequence). V gave up 5 bases and J gave up 6 bases; unmatched junction bases: 15. The CDR3 sequence is 16 residues long. CDR3 bases: TGTGCCAGTAGTCTCCTGGGGGGCGACAGGGAGGATGGCTACACCTTC. Translation gives CASSLLGGDREDGYTF. The full variable domain, with the rest looked up from reference TRBV19 and TRBJ1-2, is DGGITQSPKYLFRKEGQNVTLSCEQNLNHDAMYWYRQDPGQGLRLIYYSQIVNDFQKGDIAEGYSVSREKKESFPLTVTSAQKNPTAFYLCASSLLGGDREDGYTFGSGTRLTVV.

The J gene is TRBJ2-7, the V gene TRBV29-1, with 8 bases identical to TRBD2. Germline V gene lookup returns CDR1 SQVTM and CDR2 ANQGSEA. V dropped 4 bases and J dropped 2; count of bases not matched to a gene: 4. This CDR3 comprises 13 residues. The CDR3 reads CSVGRGGTYEQYF. The CDR3 nucleotides read TGCAGCGTTGGTCGGGGGGGGACCTACGAGCAGTACTTC.

The chain links TRBV27 to TRBJ1-1; D not certain. This CDR3 has 15 residues. CDR1 MNHEY and CDR2 SMNVEV come from the germline V gene (reference sequence). The germline V and J ends were trimmed by 5 bases and 4 bases, with 17 bases remaining between them. CDR3 DNA: TGTGCCAGCAGTACCCCTAGGAGGGAGGGCACTGAAGCTTTCTTT. Residues: CASSTPRREGTEAFF.

This chain uses TRBV20-1 with TRBJ2-1, with a tentative D call TRBD2 (6 bases). Germline V CDR1 and CDR2: DFQATT, SNEGSKA (reference sequence). CDR3 length: 14 residues. Trimming removed 3 bases at V and 3 bases at J, with 12 bases between. CDR3 coding DNA: TGCAGTGCTAGTACGTGGCGGGGCTACAATGAGCAGTTCTTC. Residues: CSASTWRGYNEQFF.